The 7 T cell receptor beta chains listed next were all sequenced from one sample in a study of human T cells and chemical hapten exposure. The time point is: patch test 1, 2 weeks after DPC sensitization. As to treatment: therapeutic diphenylcyclopropenone sensitization with weekly scalp DPC. Each CDR3 protein gets one entry after TCRdb re-called the RACE reads with MiXCR. The repertoire includes under 130,000 distinct CDR3 sequences, more than 9.5% of them detected once, and around 3.4% sits in the top ten. The sample here was whole blood, taken in connection with sensitization to the hapten diphenylcyclopropenone (DPC). The origin of the receptors is a woman between 40 and 55 years old with alopecia areata. Some clones in this sample may be carry-over from other donors' samples.

This clonotype was seen ten or more times. J is TRBJ1-2 and V is TRBV7-9, with a tentative D call TRBD1 (5 bases). Germline V gene lookup returns CDR1 SEHNR and CDR2 FQNEAQ (reference sequence). The CDR3 is 15 amino acids. The ends were cut back, 4 bases at V and 6 bases at J, with 18 bases in the middle. The CDR3 here is CASSSARAGLDGYTF. The CDR3 DNA reads as TGTGCCAGCAGCTCCGCTCGGGCAGGGTTGGATGGCTACACCTTC.

This clonotype has at least ten counts. The rearrangement uses TRBV6-6 and TRBJ2-7, with D possibly matching TRBD2 (5 bases). Germline V gene data show CDR1 as MNHNY and CDR2 as SVGAGI (reference sequence). The V end was cut by 2 bases, the J end by 6 bases, with 8 bases between. This CDR3 contains 12 residues. The CDR3 region has the DNA TGTGCCAGCAGTTACGACTACTCCGAGCAGTACTTC. Translated: CASSYDYSEQYF.

This clonotype was seen a few times. The chain has TRBV29-1 and TRBJ1-5, with D maybe TRBD1 (5 bases). The germline V gene has CDR1 SQVTM and CDR2 ANQGSEA. Trimming took off 3 bases at V and 4 bases at J, with 16 bases between the two ends. The CDR3 totals 15 residues. This chain's CDR3 is CSVEVTDEGNQPQHF. The DNA of the CDR3 is TGCAGCGTTGAGGTTACAGACGAGGGGAATCAGCCCCAGCATTTT.

The V gene is TRBV9, the J gene TRBJ2-2, with a weak D call TRBD1 (5 bases). V lost 4 bases, J lost 3 bases, and 19 bases lay in between. The CDR3 is 17 amino acids. Germline CDR1 SGDLS, CDR2 YYNGEE. CDR3 residues: CASSTTLGLGDTGELFF. CDR3 bases: TGTGCCAGCAGCACCACTTTGGGGCTGGGTGACACCGGGGAGCTGTTTTTT.

This sequence joins TRBV5-1 and TRBJ2-3; D gene ambiguous. Germline CDR1 is SGHRS and CDR2 is YFSETQ. The CDR3 runs 13 residues. The ends were cut back, 4 bases at V and 3 bases at J, with 9 bases in the middle. The CDR3 protein is CASSLYVTDTQYF. The CDR3 DNA follows: TGCGCCAGCAGCCTGTACGTGACAGATACGCAGTATTTT.

This clonotype came up a few times. The rearrangement uses TRBV7-2 and TRBJ2-5; D is undetermined. The germline gives CDR1 SGHTA, CDR2 FQGNSA. V was shortened by 3 bases and J by 5 bases, with 13 bases between the two germline ends. The CDR3 consists of 14 residues. In DNA form, the CDR3 reads TGTGCCAGCAGCTTGGGTAGGGCTTCGGAGACCCAGTACTTC. Protein sequence: CASSLGRASETQYF.

This clonotype was recorded many times. The chain employs TRBV6-2 or TRBV6-3 and TRBJ2-3; 9 positions match TRBD2. In germline, CDR1 is MNHEY, CDR2 SVGEGT. This CDR3 spans 16 amino acids. V shed 2 bases, J shed 3 bases, and the junction held 6 bases outside the gene matches. CDR3 sequence (DNA): TGTGCCAGCAGTTACGGCTCTAGCGGGGAGACAGATACGCAGTATTTT. Translating it yields CASSYGSSGETDTQYF.